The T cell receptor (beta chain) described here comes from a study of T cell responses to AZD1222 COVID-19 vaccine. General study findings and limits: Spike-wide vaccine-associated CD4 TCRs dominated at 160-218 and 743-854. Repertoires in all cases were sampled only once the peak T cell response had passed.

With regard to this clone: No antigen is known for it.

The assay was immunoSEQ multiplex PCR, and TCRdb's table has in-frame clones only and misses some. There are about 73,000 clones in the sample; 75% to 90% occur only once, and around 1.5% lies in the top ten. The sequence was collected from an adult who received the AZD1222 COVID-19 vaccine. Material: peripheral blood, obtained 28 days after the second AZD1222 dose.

CDR3 sequence (DNA): TGTGCCAGCAGCGGTATGGGGGGTCCGACGTCGTTCTTC. Translating it yields CASSGMGGPTSFF. This chain links TRBV7-9 with TRBJ2-1, with a tentative D call TRBD2 (6 bases). The germline V gene encodes CDR1 SEHNR and CDR2 FQNEAQ (reference sequence). V was cut by 5 bases and J by 15 bases, with 20 bases left in between. The CDR3 runs to 13 residues.